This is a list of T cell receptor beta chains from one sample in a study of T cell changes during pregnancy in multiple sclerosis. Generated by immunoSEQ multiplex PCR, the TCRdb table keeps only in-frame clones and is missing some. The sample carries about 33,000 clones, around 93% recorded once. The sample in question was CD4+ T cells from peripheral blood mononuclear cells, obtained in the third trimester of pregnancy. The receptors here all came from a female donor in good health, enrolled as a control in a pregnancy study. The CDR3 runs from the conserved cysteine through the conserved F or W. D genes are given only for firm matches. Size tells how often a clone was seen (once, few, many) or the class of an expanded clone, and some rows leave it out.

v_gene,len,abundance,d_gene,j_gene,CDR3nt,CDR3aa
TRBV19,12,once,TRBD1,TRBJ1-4,TGTGCCACCGCAGGGGGCAATGAAAAACTGTTTTTT,CATAGGNEKLFF
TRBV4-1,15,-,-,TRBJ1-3,TGCGCCAGCAGCGAAGGGAGTTTGGGTGGAAACACCATATATTTT,CASSEGSLGGNTIYF
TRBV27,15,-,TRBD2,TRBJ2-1,TGTGCCAGCAGTTTGGGGACTAGCGGGGGGAATGAGCAGTTCTTC,CASSLGTSGGNEQFF
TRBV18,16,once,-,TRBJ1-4,TGTGCCAGCTCACCTCCGAGGCAGCTAGATAATGAAAAACTGTTTTTT,CASSPPRQLDNEKLFF
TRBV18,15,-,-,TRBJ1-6,TGTGCCAGCTCACCCGGAGGGGCGAATAATTCACCCCTCCACTTT,CASSPGGANNSPLHF
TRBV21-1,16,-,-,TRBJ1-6,TGTGCCAGCAGCCCCACAACAGGGCCCGGTAATTCACCCCTCCACTTT,CASSPTTGPGNSPLHF
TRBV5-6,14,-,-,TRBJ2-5,TGTGCCAGCAGCCAGACCCTAGCGAGGGAGACCCAGTACTTC,CASSQTLARETQYF
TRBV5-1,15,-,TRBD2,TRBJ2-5,TGCGCCAGCAGCTTGGAGGTGGGGGGGCAAGAGACCCAGTACTTC,CASSLEVGGQETQYF
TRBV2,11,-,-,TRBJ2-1,TGTGCCAGTCTAGAATCTCGGATGCAGTTCTTC,CASLESRMQFF
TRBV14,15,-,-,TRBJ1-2,TGTGCCAGCAGCCAAGGGACAGAGACTAACTATGGCTACACCTTC,CASSQGTETNYGYTF
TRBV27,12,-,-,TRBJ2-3,TGTGCCAGCAGTCGTAGCACAGATACGCAGTATTTT,CASSRSTDTQYF
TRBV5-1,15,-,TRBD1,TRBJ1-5,TGCGCCAGCAGCTTGGAGGGGACAGGGATACAGCCCCAGCATTTT,CASSLEGTGIQPQHF
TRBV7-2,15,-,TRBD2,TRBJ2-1,TGTGCCAGCAGCGGCCTTAGCGGGAGGTACAATGAGCAGTTCTTC,CASSGLSGRYNEQFF
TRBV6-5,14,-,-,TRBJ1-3,TGTGCCAGCAGGCAGGGCCTGGGTGGAAACACCATATATTTT,CASRQGLGGNTIYF
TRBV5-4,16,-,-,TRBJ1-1,TGTGCCAGCAGCTTGGACCGGGCAGGGCTGAACACTGAAGCTTTCTTT,CASSLDRAGLNTEAFF